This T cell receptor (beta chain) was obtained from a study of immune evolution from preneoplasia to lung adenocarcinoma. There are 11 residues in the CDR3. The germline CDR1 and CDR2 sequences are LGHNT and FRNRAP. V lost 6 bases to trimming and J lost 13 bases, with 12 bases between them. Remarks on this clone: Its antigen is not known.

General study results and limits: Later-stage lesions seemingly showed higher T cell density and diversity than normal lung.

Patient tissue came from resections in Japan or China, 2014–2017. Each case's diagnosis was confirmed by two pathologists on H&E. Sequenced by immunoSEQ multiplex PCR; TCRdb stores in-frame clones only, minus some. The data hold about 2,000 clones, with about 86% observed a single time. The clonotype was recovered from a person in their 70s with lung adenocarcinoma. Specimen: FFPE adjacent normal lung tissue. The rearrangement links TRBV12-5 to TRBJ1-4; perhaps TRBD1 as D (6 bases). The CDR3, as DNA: TGTGCTAGTGGGGACAGCCGGGGACTGTTTTTT. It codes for CASGDSRGLFF.